These 7 T cell receptor beta chains share one sample of origin, sequenced in a study of blood T cell repertoires in COVID-19. The method was immunoSEQ multiplex PCR; TCRdb's version includes in-frame clones alone and lacks a portion of them. The table lists hundreds of thousands of clones, 90% to 95% of them singletons, with approximately 0.77% in the top ten. Input material: peripheral blood. These receptor sequences come from a man aged 60-69 years with COVID-19, enrolled during active disease.

The chain joins TRBV15 to TRBJ1-6, with 7 bases identical to TRBD1. Germline-derived CDR1 and CDR2 are LNHNV and YYDKDF (reference sequence). The CDR3 has 14 amino acids. V gave up 4 bases and J gave up 9 bases; unmatched junction bases: 6. The CDR3 DNA reads as TGTGCCACCAGCACCTACTACAGGGGTTCACCCCTCCACTTT. It specifies CATSTYYRGSPLHF.

This sequence joins TRBV12-3 or TRBV12-4 and TRBJ1-2; TRBD1 might be the D (5 bases). The CDR3 spans 13 residues. Deletions cut 3 bases from V and 4 bases from J, with 9 bases between. The CDR3 DNA sequence: TGTGCCAGCAGTTTTTGGGGGGGCTATGGCTACACCTTC. It specifies CASSFWGGYGYTF.

The chain recombines TRBV5-1 with TRBJ1-1; D uncertain. The V gene lost 0 bases and the J gene lost 5 bases, with 14 bases spanning the gap. Germline V CDR1 and CDR2: SGHRS, YFSETQ. This CDR3 region has 15 residues. CDR3 residues: CASSLGSFGGTEAFF. In nucleotides, the CDR3 is TGCGCCAGCAGCTTGGGGTCCTTCGGCGGGACTGAAGCTTTCTTT.

The rearrangement joins TRBV7-8 to TRBJ1-5; 10 bases map to TRBD1. With 3 bases clipped from V and 4 bases from J, the junction kept 6 bases outside the gene matches. The V gene's germline CDR1 is SGHVS and CDR2 FQNEAQ. The CDR3 totals 16 residues. The CDR3 DNA is TGTGCCAGCAGCTTTACCGGGACAGGGGAAAATCAGCCCCAGCATTTT. Protein: CASSFTGTGENQPQHF.

V and J are TRBV5-1 and TRBJ1-3; the match to TRBD1 covers 8 bases. Trimming removed 1 base from V and 3 bases from J; junction bases left unmatched: 3. The CDR3 covers 15 residues. In germline, CDR1 is SGHRS, CDR2 YFSETQ. CDR3 coding DNA: TGCGCCAGCAGCTTGACAGGGGGAGTTGGAAACACCATATATTTT. It specifies CASSLTGGVGNTIYF.

The J gene is TRBJ2-2, the V gene TRBV19, with a tentative D call TRBD1 (6 bases). The CDR3 totals 16 residues. V lost 5 bases, J lost 2 bases, and 15 bases lay in between. Germline CDR1 is LNHDA and CDR2 is SQIVND (reference sequence). This CDR3 is CASSPLGQSNTGELFF. CDR3 nucleotide sequence: TGTGCCAGTAGTCCCCTAGGACAGTCAAACACCGGGGAGCTGTTTTTT. Full variable domain (missing parts from reference TRBV19 and TRBJ2-2): DGGITQSPKYLFRKEGQNVTLSCEQNLNHDAMYWYRQDPGQGLRLIYYSQIVNDFQKGDIAEGYSVSREKKESFPLTVTSAQKNPTAFYLCASSPLGQSNTGELFFGEGSRLTVL.

The chain links TRBV6-5 to TRBJ2-1; TRBD2 agrees at 7 bases. V trimming: 8 bases; J trimming: 7 bases; junction bases outside the gene matches: 8. In germline, CDR1 is MNHEY, CDR2 SVGAGI. CDR3 length: 13 residues. CDR3: CASRQGGNNEQFF. CDR3 DNA: TGTGCCAGCCGCCAGGGAGGGAATAATGAGCAGTTCTTC.